This T cell receptor (beta chain) was recovered during a study of T cell responses to AZD1222 COVID-19 vaccine. Whole-study findings and limits: The number of AZD1222 recipients seropositive at baseline was only 6 or 7. Clonal diversity was possibly underestimated, and white British individuals and females predominated among donors.

With respect to this clone: Antigen unknown.

TCRdb keeps only in-frame clones here, not all; method: immunoSEQ multiplex PCR. The top ten clones hold about 7.4% of a sample with fewer than 150,000 clones, about 89% of them seen once. Trimming shortened V by 4 bases and J by 2 bases, and 9 bases separated the two germline ends. Germline V lookup: CDR1 SNHLY, CDR2 FYNNEI. The CDR3 has 13 amino acids. The chain employs TRBV2 and TRBJ2-7, with D perhaps TRBD1 (5 bases). The origin of this receptor is an adult who received the AZD1222 COVID-19 vaccine. Here the sequenced sample was peripheral blood, taken 28 days after the second AZD1222 dose. In DNA form, the CDR3 reads TGTGCCAGCAGTGGACAGCCTCCCTACGAGCAGTACTTC. Translation: CASSGQPPYEQYF.